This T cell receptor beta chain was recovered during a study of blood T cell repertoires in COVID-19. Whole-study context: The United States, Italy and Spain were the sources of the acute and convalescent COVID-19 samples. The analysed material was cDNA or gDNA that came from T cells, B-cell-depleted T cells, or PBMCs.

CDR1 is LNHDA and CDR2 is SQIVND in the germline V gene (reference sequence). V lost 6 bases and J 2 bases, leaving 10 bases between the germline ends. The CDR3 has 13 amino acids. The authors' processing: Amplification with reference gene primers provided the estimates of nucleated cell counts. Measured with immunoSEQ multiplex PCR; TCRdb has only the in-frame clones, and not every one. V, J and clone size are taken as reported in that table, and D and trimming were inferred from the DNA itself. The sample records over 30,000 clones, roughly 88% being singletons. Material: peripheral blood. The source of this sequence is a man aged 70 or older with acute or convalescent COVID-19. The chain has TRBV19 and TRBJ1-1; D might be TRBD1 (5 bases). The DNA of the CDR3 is TGTGCCAGTAGACAGGACTACAACACTGAAGCTTTCTTT. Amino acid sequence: CASRQDYNTEAFF.